This T cell receptor (beta chain) was recorded in a study of blood T cell repertoires in COVID-19 (dated by TCRdb to the early 2020s). Regarding the study in general: The collaborator samples originated in the United States, Italy and Spain and spanned the acute and convalescent phases of COVID-19. The material from the prospective study consisted of cDNA or gDNA derived from T cells, B-cell-depleted T cells, or PBMCs. Subjects who had been exposed to COVID-19, were actively infected with it, or had recovered from it provided the deeply sampled blood TCRbeta repertoires that made up the dataset. A freely available public database, intended as a resource for researchers studying the immune response to SARS-CoV-2, is where the repertoires were released. Samples came from the ongoing ImmuneRACE study (first 160 participants) plus 1,254 subjects from 6 global collaborators. A de-identified subject ID, COVID-19 status, age in years and sex were almost always included in the sample metadata. Where available, HLA class I and class II types were obtained from metadata supplied by the sample provider rather than from assay-based typing.

With regard to this clone: Its antigen is currently not known. Within one base of it there is no much larger clone, and no base qualities were kept.

Participants in the prospective study were aged about 18 to 95 years, lived in 20 to 30 United States geographic areas, and enrolled through a virtual design. In the prospective study, participants were assigned to cohorts based on the clinical history participants reported in a screening survey and a study questionnaire. Exposed participants had been in contact, within 2 weeks of entering the study, with a person who had a PCR-confirmed or clinician-diagnosed case of COVID-19. In the prospective study, whole blood, serum and a nasopharyngeal or oropharyngeal swab were collected from each participant by mobile phlebotomists. Prospective study participants could optionally give additional blood draws and questionnaires over an approximately 2-month period. Prospective study blood samples were shipped either frozen or at room temperature before DNA extraction. Inclusive of the bounding cysteine and phenylalanine, the CDR3 is 16 residues long. Just CDR3 DNA is preserved here, 48 bases in frame from base 1. CDR1 and CDR2 are drawn from the germline V gene: SGHRS, YFSETQ. At the junction V is shortened by 4 bases and J by 2 bases; bases outside the gene matches: 11.

The immunoSEQ Assay, a bias-controlled multiplex PCR, was used to amplify TCRbeta CDR3 regions from genomic DNA. The original pipeline was this. Within the assay, amplification of reference gene primers was used to estimate how many nucleated cells each sample contained. To quantify the absolute abundance of each unique TCRbeta CDR3 rearrangement, sequence reads were collapsed and filtered. For each sample, productive Simpson clonality was calculated by taking the square root of Simpson's diversity index across productive rearrangements. TCRdb obtained this table from immuneACCESS and retained in-frame rearrangements with V and J assigned. These tables miss some clones; where compared with another copy, unresolved V genes account for less than half of the shortfall, and the remainder is unexplained. V, J and clone size reflect that table, while D and trimming were determined from the DNA. Present in this sample are 250,000 or so clones, about 85% of which were seen just once. 6.6% of the sample goes to the ten largest clones.

The paper's findings and limits, for the study overall: Clinical and demographic metadata were provided uncurated, with the amount varying by source and participant.

Specimen: PBMCs or T cells enriched from blood (not recorded which). The TCR sequence derives from a woman aged 45-60 years who had been exposed to COVID-19. The V and J segments used are TRBV5-1 and TRBJ2-7, and 8 junction bases match TRBD1. In nucleotides, the sequence is TGCGCCAGCAGCCACGACAGGGGCTACGGCACCTACGAGCAGTACTTC. Protein translation: CASSHDRGYGTYEQYF.